This T cell receptor (beta chain) was sequenced during a study of shared clonotypes between healthy human individuals. Here immunoSEQ multiplex PCR was the method, and the copy in TCRdb shows in-frame clones only, minus some. This table holds about 690,000 clones, less than 95% found once. The V gene's germline CDR1 is LNHNV and CDR2 YYDKDF (reference sequence). The CDR3 consists of 18 residues. Trimming left V 0 bases short and J 4 bases short, with 21 bases between. Specimen: memory CD8+ T cells from PBMCs. Subset meaning: CD45RO+ cells pooled with CCR7-negative TemRA cells. The receptor comes from a man aged 18-30 years in good health. Some clones in this sample may be carry-over from other donors' samples. The chain employs TRBV15 and TRBJ1-2, with D hard to call. The CDR3, as DNA: TGTGCCACCAGCAGAGATGGAAGGACGTTTACTTCGATCTATGGCTACACCTTC. Protein product: CATSRDGRTFTSIYGYTF.